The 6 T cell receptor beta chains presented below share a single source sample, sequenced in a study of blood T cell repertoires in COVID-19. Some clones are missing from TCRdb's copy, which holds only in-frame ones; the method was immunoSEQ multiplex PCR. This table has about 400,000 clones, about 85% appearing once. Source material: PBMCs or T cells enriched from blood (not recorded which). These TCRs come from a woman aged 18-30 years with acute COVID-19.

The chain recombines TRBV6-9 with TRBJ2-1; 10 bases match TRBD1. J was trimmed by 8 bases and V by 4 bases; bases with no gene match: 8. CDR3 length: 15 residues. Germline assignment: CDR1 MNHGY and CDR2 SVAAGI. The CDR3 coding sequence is TGTGCCAGCAGTTTTCGGACAGGGGGTAAAGATGAGCAGTTCTTC. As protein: CASSFRTGGKDEQFF.

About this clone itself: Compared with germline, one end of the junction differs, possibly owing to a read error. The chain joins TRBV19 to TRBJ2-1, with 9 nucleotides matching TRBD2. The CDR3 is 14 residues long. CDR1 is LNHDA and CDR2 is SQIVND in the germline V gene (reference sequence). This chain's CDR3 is CASSLEDRSGSKFF. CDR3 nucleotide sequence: TGTGCCAGTAGTCTAGAGGATCGTAGCGGGAGTAAGTTCTTC. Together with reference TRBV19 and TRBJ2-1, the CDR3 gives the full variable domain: DGGITQSPKYLFRKEGQNVTLSCEQNLNHDAMYWYRQDPGQGLRLIYYSQIVNDFQKGDIAEGYSVSREKKESFPLTVTSAQKNPTAFYLCASSLEDRSGSKFFGPGTRLTVL.

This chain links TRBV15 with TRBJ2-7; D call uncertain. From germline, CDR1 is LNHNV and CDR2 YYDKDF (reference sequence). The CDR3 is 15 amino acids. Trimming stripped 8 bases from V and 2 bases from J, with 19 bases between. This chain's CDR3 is CATPPRQTVAYEQYF. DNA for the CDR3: TGTGCCACCCCCCCGAGACAAACGGTGGCCTACGAGCAGTACTTC.

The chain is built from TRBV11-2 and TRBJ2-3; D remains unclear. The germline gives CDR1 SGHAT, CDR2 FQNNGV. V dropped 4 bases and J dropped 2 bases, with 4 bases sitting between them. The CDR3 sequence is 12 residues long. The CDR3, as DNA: TGTGCCAGCAGCTCAAACACAGATACGCAGTATTTT. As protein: CASSSNTDTQYF.

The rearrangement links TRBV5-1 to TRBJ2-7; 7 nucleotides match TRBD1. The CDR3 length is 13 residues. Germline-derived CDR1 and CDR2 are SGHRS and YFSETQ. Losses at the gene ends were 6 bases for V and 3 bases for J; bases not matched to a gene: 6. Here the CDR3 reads CASTRDRSYEQYF. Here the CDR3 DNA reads TGCGCCAGCACCCGGGACAGAAGCTACGAGCAGTACTTC.

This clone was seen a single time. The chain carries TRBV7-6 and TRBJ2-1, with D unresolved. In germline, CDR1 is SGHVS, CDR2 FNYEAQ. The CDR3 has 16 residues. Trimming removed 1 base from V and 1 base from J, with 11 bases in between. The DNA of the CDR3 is TGTGCCAGCAGCTTAGGTCAGTTGTTATCCTACAATGAGCAGTTCTTC. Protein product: CASSLGQLLSYNEQFF.